The 12 T cell receptor beta chains below come from one sample, sequenced in a study of follicular helper T cells after annual influenza vaccination (dated by TCRdb to about 2017). The library was built by means of the immunoSEQ multiplex PCR assay. TCRdb took this table from immuneACCESS and kept in-frame rearrangements with V and J called. Such tables lack part of the clones; where checked against another copy, unresolved V genes explain under half of the gap, and the rest is unexplained. The sample table contains about 6,800 clones; only one count was recorded for about 88% of them. Of the sample, approximately 0.7% falls within the top ten clones. The time point label for this specimen denotes: 2015-2016 season, 7 days after influenza vaccination. The specimen was CXCR5+ CD38- circulating T follicular helper cells from blood, collected 7 days after influenza vaccination. The cell subset or site label corresponds to: circulating Tfh, non-naive CD4+CXCR5+PD-1+ (ICOS+CD38+ or ICOS-CD38-). These receptors originate from an adult who received the influenza vaccine.

This clone showed up just once. The chain is built from TRBV6-6 and TRBJ1-3; D gene ambiguous. Germline V gene data show CDR1 as MNHNY and CDR2 as SVGAGI (reference sequence). CDR3 length equals 13 residues. Trimming removed 8 bases from V and 0 bases from J, with 8 bases in between. Here the CDR3 DNA reads TGTGCCAGCTTCCAGAGCTCTGGAAACACCATATATTTT. Translated, it gives CASFQSSGNTIYF.

The J gene is TRBJ1-1, the V gene TRBV29-1; D ambiguous. The V gene lost 5 bases and the J gene lost 6 bases, with 16 bases spanning the gap. Germline assignment: CDR1 SQVTM and CDR2 ANQGSEA. The CDR3 consists of 13 residues. CDR3 sequence reads: CSVYQSRGAEAFF. In DNA form, the CDR3 reads TGCAGCGTTTATCAGTCCCGTGGCGCTGAAGCTTTCTTT.

This chain links TRBV18 with TRBJ1-5, with D uncertain. This CDR3 spans 15 amino acids. The germline gives CDR1 KGHSH, CDR2 LQKENI. Between the trimmed V and J ends, which lost 0 bases and 4 bases, there was a span of 10 bases. DNA for the CDR3: TGTGCCAGCTCACCACCGGGGAGGACTAATCAGCCCCAGCATTTT. Its protein product is CASSPPGRTNQPQHF.

The chain recombines TRBV2 with TRBJ2-7, with 7 bases fitting TRBD2. The germline V gene encodes CDR1 SNHLY and CDR2 FYNNEI. V dropped 8 bases and J dropped 2; count of bases not matched to a gene: 18. The CDR3 extends over 17 amino acids. CDR3 sequence reads: CASSQGIPSGVPYEQYF. CDR3 bases: TGTGCCAGCTCCCAGGGAATCCCGAGCGGGGTACCCTACGAGCAGTACTTC.

This chain uses TRBV5-6 with TRBJ2-3, with TRBD2 identical over 7 bases. The CDR3 has 15 amino acids. Losses at the gene ends were 4 bases for V and 5 bases for J; bases not matched to a gene: 10. The germline V gene has CDR1 SGHDT and CDR2 YYEEEE. The CDR3 spells CASSLPAGGGDTQYF. CDR3 DNA sequence: TGTGCCAGCAGCCTCCCAGCGGGCGGGGGAGATACGCAGTATTTT.

J is TRBJ2-1 and V is TRBV30, with a weak D call TRBD1 (5 bases). V lost 2 bases, J lost 8 bases, and 10 bases lay in between. The germline V gene encodes CDR1 GTSNPN and CDR2 SVGIG (reference sequence). The CDR3 length is 12 residues. CDR3 sequence (DNA): TGTGCCTGGAGTCGAAGGGGCGATGAGCAGTTCTTC. This encodes CAWSRRGDEQFF.

The chain uses TRBV28 and TRBJ2-3, with 7 nucleotides matching TRBD2. CDR1 is MDHEN, CDR2 SYDVKM, per germline. This CDR3 region has 14 residues. J gave up 3 bases and V 8 bases, and 8 bases lay outside the gene matches. The CDR3 DNA is TGTGCCAGCGCTACTAGCGCGACAACAGATACGCAGTATTTT. This translates into CASATSATTDTQYF.

The J gene is TRBJ1-1, the V gene TRBV28; D remains unclear. This CDR3 is 16 amino acids long. Germline-derived CDR1 and CDR2 are MDHEN and SYDVKM. V lost 8 bases, J lost 4 bases, and 23 bases lay in between. The CDR3 DNA reads as TGTGCCAGCGCCATCTTCCGTACCCCCCGGGCCACTGAAGCTTTCTTT. Its protein is CASAIFRTPRATEAFF.

This clone was recorded once. The chain links TRBV5-1 to TRBJ2-3; possibly TRBD2 for D (6 bases). The CDR3 runs 15 residues. CDR1 SGHRS and CDR2 YFSETQ come from the germline V gene. Trimming stripped 0 bases from V and 8 bases from J, with 16 bases between. DNA for the CDR3: TGCGCCAGCAGCTTGGTGGCGGGAAGGGTTGGTACGCAGTATTTT. Its protein is CASSLVAGRVGTQYF.

The rearrangement uses TRBV6-5 and TRBJ2-1; D remains unclear. Germline CDR1 and CDR2: MNHEY and SVGAGI. There are 14 residues in the CDR3. V was clipped by 5 bases and J by 4 bases, with 12 bases between them. The CDR3 reads CASSATTQYNEQFF. The CDR3 coding sequence is TGTGCCAGCAGTGCTACGACACAATACAATGAGCAGTTCTTC.

The rearrangement links TRBV5-1 to TRBJ2-7; D remains ambiguous. V shed 0 bases and J shed 0 bases, with 16 bases lying between them. This CDR3 is 17 amino acids long. Per germline, CDR1 SGHRS and CDR2 YFSETQ. The CDR3 loop reads CASSLEGGGASSYEQYF. The CDR3 DNA reads TGCGCCAGCAGCTTGGAGGGTGGTGGCGCTAGCTCCTACGAGCAGTACTTC.

The chain combines TRBV10-3 with TRBJ2-7; D perhaps matches TRBD2 (6 bases). There are 18 residues in the CDR3. V lost 4 bases, J lost 1 base, and 23 bases lay in between. The germline CDR1 and CDR2 sequences are ENHRY and SYGVKD. The CDR3 bases are TGTGCCATCAGTGCCCAACCGTCTGGGGCGGGACGGTCCTACGAGCAGTACTTC. Protein product: CAISAQPSGAGRSYEQYF.